This T cell receptor (beta chain) was recorded in a study of blood T cell repertoires in COVID-19. Looking at the study overall: Samples came from the United States, Italy and Spain, spanning acute and convalescent COVID-19.

Only one count was recorded for this clone. The same CDR3 is also encoded by other DNA sequences in this sample. The ends lost 0 bases at V and 2 bases at J; junction bases unmatched: 5. CDR1 is SGHDT and CDR2 is YYEEEE in the germline V gene. CDR3 length equals 16 residues. Assay used: immunoSEQ multiplex PCR; TCRdb lists only in-frame clones, some missing. The sample lists about 210,000 clones, about 83% occurring once. This chain links TRBV5-6 with TRBJ1-5; 7 bases are shared with TRBD1. The specimen was peripheral blood. This sequence originates from a man aged 50 to 59 with active or convalescent COVID-19. CDR3 protein: CASSLDRGVGNQPQHF. In nucleotides, the CDR3 is TGTGCCAGCAGCTTGGACAGGGGCGTTGGCAATCAGCCCCAGCATTTT.